These 26 T cell receptor beta chains were all obtained from the same sample, sequenced in a study of cytomegalovirus exposure and HLA in healthy donors. Both 60 Vbeta primers and 13 Jbeta primers went into the PCR. The data were produced by immunoSEQ multiplex PCR, yet TCRdb's version contains in-frame clones alone and is incomplete. The data contain 150,000 to 180,000 clones, 70% to 80% of them seen just once; the ten biggest clones take up approximately 7.7%. The specimen sequenced was PBMCs. These receptors were taken from a man aged 30 to 39 in good health and CMV-seropositive.

The V gene is TRBV2, the J gene TRBJ2-2; 10 bases are shared with TRBD2. With V trimmed by 7 bases and J by 5 bases, 10 bases remained unmatched. Germline CDR1 SNHLY, CDR2 FYNNEI. The CDR3 contains 16 residues. The chain's CDR3 is CASNKVAGGYTGELFF. Here the CDR3 DNA reads TGTGCCAGCAATAAGGTAGCGGGAGGATATACCGGGGAGCTGTTTTTT.

The chain links TRBV27 to TRBJ1-2, with TRBD1 as a possible D gene (6 bases). The CDR3 runs 15 residues. Germline V gene data show CDR1 as MNHEY and CDR2 as SMNVEV (reference sequence). V was pared by 4 bases and J by 1 base, with 13 bases between. The CDR3 here is CASSSAGDNNYGYTF. The DNA for the CDR3 is TGTGCCAGCAGTTCGGCCGGGGACAATAACTATGGCTACACCTTC.

The rearrangement uses TRBV5-4 and TRBJ1-5; 8 bases match TRBD1. The CDR3 is 15 residues long. V trimming: 3 bases; J trimming: 6 bases; junction bases outside the gene matches: 8. Germline lookup yields CDR1 SGHNT and CDR2 YYREEE (reference sequence). CDR3 residues: CASSSGQGPGQPQHF. In nucleotides, the CDR3 is TGTGCCAGCAGCTCTGGACAGGGCCCCGGTCAGCCCCAGCATTTT.

The chain employs TRBV7-9 and TRBJ1-2; TRBD1 might be the D (6 bases). V was clipped by 4 bases and J by 4 bases, with 13 bases between them. Germline CDR1 is SEHNR and CDR2 is FQNEAQ (reference sequence). This CDR3 contains 14 residues. The CDR3 coding sequence is TGTGCCAGCAGCTCCCTAGGACAGATCTATGGCTACACCTTC. It encodes CASSSLGQIYGYTF. The full variable domain, completed using reference TRBV7-9 and TRBJ1-2, is DTGVSQNPRHKITKRGQNVTFRCDPISEHNRLYWYRQTLGQGPEFLTYFQNEAQLEKSRLLSDRFSAERPKGSFSTLEIQRTEQGDSAMYLCASSSLGQIYGYTFGSGTRLTVV.

This clone has only one observation. Other nucleotide sequences in the sample specify the same CDR3. The CDR3 is CASSPQGGGQPQHF. In DNA, the CDR3 is TGTGCCAGCAGCCCCCAGGGGGGCGGACAGCCCCAGCATTTT. The rearrangement links TRBV27 to TRBJ1-5; 7 bases map to TRBD1. Unmatched junction bases numbered 9, after V lost 6 bases and J lost 7 bases. The CDR3 covers 14 residues. CDR1 and CDR2 (germline): MNHEY, SMNVEV (reference sequence).

The V and J genes are TRBV6-6 and TRBJ2-2; 10 nucleotides align to TRBD2. CDR1 and CDR2 from the germline V gene are MNHNY and SVGAGI (reference sequence). Trimming cost V 7 bases and J 7 bases; bases outside gene matches: 12. This CDR3 has 16 residues. CDR3 bases: TGTGCCAGCACCGTAGCGGGGGGCCCATCCCACGGGGAGCTGTTTTTT. Translating it yields CASTVAGGPSHGELFF.

The chain has TRBV2 and TRBJ1-5; TRBD1 matches 7 bases. V shed 6 bases and J 8 bases; nucleotides not matched to a gene: 13. This CDR3 is built from 15 residues. The germline gives CDR1 SNHLY, CDR2 FYNNEI. CDR3 coding DNA: TGTGCCAGCAGGGGACAGCTAGGGGCAAGGGAGCCCCAGCATTTT. It yields the protein CASRGQLGAREPQHF.

V is TRBV9 and J is TRBJ2-3; TRBD2 is a possible D gene (6 bases). Germline CDR1 reads SGDLS; CDR2 reads YYNGEE. The CDR3 contains 13 residues. Trimming cost V 2 bases and J 8 bases, with 12 bases left between them. This chain's CDR3 is CASSVQGGGTQYF. The CDR3, as DNA: TGTGCCAGCAGCGTCCAGGGAGGAGGTACGCAGTATTTT.

J is TRBJ2-7 and V is TRBV5-6, with a possible D match to TRBD2 (6 bases). Germline lookup yields CDR1 SGHDT and CDR2 YYEEEE. There are 15 residues in the CDR3. Trimming pared 5 bases from V and 9 bases from J, leaving 24 bases between. This chain's CDR3 is CASSDRRLQLGGQYF. CDR3 coding DNA: TGTGCCAGCAGTGATAGAAGGCTCCAGTTGGGGGGGCAGTACTTC.

This clone was detected a few times. The J gene is TRBJ2-6, the V gene TRBV9; 10 nucleotides line up with TRBD1. Germline-derived CDR1 and CDR2 are SGDLS and YYNGEE. The CDR3 sequence is 16 residues long. After removal of 4 bases from V and 1 base from J, the junction contained 2 bases not matched to a gene. This CDR3 is CASSRDRGSGANVLTF. DNA for the CDR3: TGTGCCAGCAGCCGGGACAGGGGATCTGGGGCCAACGTCCTGACTTTC. The variable domain in full, completed from reference TRBV9 and TRBJ2-6, reads DSGVTQTPKHLITATGQRVTLRCSPRSGDLSVYWYQQSLDQGLQFLIQYYNGEERAKGNILERFSAQQFPDLHSELNLSSLELGDSALYFCASSRDRGSGANVLTFGAGSRLTVL.

The V and J genes are TRBV2 and TRBJ1-1, with D hard to call. Trimming stripped 4 bases from V and 1 base from J, with 7 bases between. Per germline, CDR1 SNHLY and CDR2 FYNNEI. The CDR3 runs 13 residues. This CDR3 is CASSGRGNTEAFF. The CDR3 nucleotides read TGTGCCAGCAGTGGACGGGGGAACACTGAAGCTTTCTTT.

V gene TRBV7-2 combines with J gene TRBJ2-5, with a tentative D call TRBD2 (5 bases). V dropped 5 bases and J dropped 4 bases, with 14 bases sitting between them. The CDR3 covers 14 residues. CDR1 is SGHTA, CDR2 FQGNSA, per germline. CDR3 sequence reads: CASSPTSFTETQYF. The CDR3 DNA follows: TGTGCCAGCAGCCCCACTAGTTTTACAGAGACCCAGTACTTC.

The rearrangement uses TRBV12-5 and TRBJ1-5; TRBD1 might be the D (6 bases). The CDR3 is 14 residues long. V dropped 6 bases and J dropped 4 bases, with 13 bases sitting between them. Germline V gene sequence: CDR1 LGHNT, CDR2 FRNRAP. The CDR3 sequence: CASGPGQKNQPQHF. The CDR3 bases are TGTGCTAGTGGCCCCGGACAGAAGAATCAGCCCCAGCATTTT.

V is TRBV11-3 and J is TRBJ2-7; a weak D match, TRBD2 (5 bases). The CDR3 loop spans 14 amino acids. Per germline, CDR1 SGHNT and CDR2 YENEEA. Between the trimmed V and J ends, which lost 1 base and 2 bases, there was a span of 9 bases. Written as DNA, the CDR3 is TGTGCCAGCAGCTTAGCGACCGGGGCCTACGAGCAGTACTTC. Translating gives CASSLATGAYEQYF.

The rearrangement uses TRBV30 and TRBJ2-5, with 8 bases lining up with TRBD1. The CDR3 covers 14 residues. Germline CDR1 is GTSNPN and CDR2 is SVGIG (reference sequence). J gave up 4 bases and V 3 bases, and 7 bases lay outside the gene matches. CDR3 residues: CAWRVQGARETQYF. For the CDR3, the DNA is TGTGCCTGGAGAGTCCAGGGGGCTCGAGAGACCCAGTACTTC.

This clone was seen a single time. The chain carries TRBV5-1 and TRBJ2-5; TRBD2 aligns across 14 bases. After removal of 5 bases from V and 5 bases from J, the junction contained 11 bases not matched to a gene. The CDR3 covers 17 residues. Germline V CDR1 and CDR2: SGHRS, YFSETQ. The CDR3 region is CASRRRLAGGPVETQYF. In DNA form, the CDR3 reads TGCGCCAGCAGACGGCGACTAGCGGGGGGGCCGGTGGAGACCCAGTACTTC.

The chain combines TRBV25-1 with TRBJ2-3, with D uncertain. V lost 1 base and J lost 4, with 18 bases in between. Germline-derived CDR1 and CDR2 are MGHDK and SYGVNS. This CDR3 region has 17 residues. The CDR3 loop reads CASSEFASVRQADTQYF. The CDR3 nucleotides are TGTGCCAGCAGTGAATTCGCCAGTGTCCGTCAGGCAGATACGCAGTATTTT.

This chain uses TRBV27 with TRBJ1-5; the match to TRBD1 covers 9 bases. Losses at the gene ends were 5 bases for V and 1 base for J; bases not matched to a gene: 3. The CDR3 length is 15 residues. CDR1 is MNHEY and CDR2 is SMNVEV in the germline V gene (reference sequence). The CDR3 spells CASSPGQGSNQPQHF. The CDR3 DNA reads as TGTGCCAGCAGTCCGGGACAGGGAAGCAATCAGCCCCAGCATTTT.

J is TRBJ2-7 and V is TRBV7-2; 12 bases align to TRBD1. Trimming at V came to 5 bases and at J to 6 bases, leaving 8 bases not matched to a gene. The CDR3 has 15 residues. Germline CDR1 reads SGHTA; CDR2 reads FQGNSA. The CDR3 reads CASSGGQGAALEQYF. In DNA form, the CDR3 reads TGTGCCAGCAGCGGGGGACAGGGGGCCGCCCTCGAGCAGTACTTC.

The chain employs TRBV15 and TRBJ1-5; D not certain. In germline, CDR1 is LNHNV, CDR2 YYDKDF (reference sequence). Trimming stripped 0 bases from V and 3 bases from J, with 12 bases between. CDR3 length equals 16 residues. The CDR3 sequence: CATSRDKRRFNQPQHF. For the CDR3, the DNA is TGTGCCACCAGCAGAGATAAAAGGAGGTTCAATCAGCCCCAGCATTTT.

The rearrangement links TRBV9 to TRBJ2-1, with TRBD2 matching over 16 bases. The trim removed 4 bases at V and 4 bases at J, leaving 5 bases unmatched. CDR1 and CDR2 (germline): SGDLS, YYNGEE. The length of the CDR3 is 17 residues. CDR3 bases: TGTGCCAGCAGCTTCGGGACTAGCGGGGGGGTGTACAATGAGCAGTTCTTC. Protein product: CASSFGTSGGVYNEQFF.

The V gene is TRBV7-9, the J gene TRBJ2-7, with D unresolved. The V gene lost 5 bases and the J gene lost 2 bases, with 7 bases spanning the gap. The CDR3 loop spans 12 amino acids. Germline values: CDR1 SEHNR, CDR2 FQNEAQ (reference sequence). CDR3 amino acids: CASSLNTYEQYF. The CDR3 bases are TGTGCCAGCAGCCTGAACACCTACGAGCAGTACTTC.

This clone was observed many times. This chain connects TRBV27 to TRBJ2-7; 9 nucleotides line up with TRBD1. This CDR3 has 15 amino acids. In germline, CDR1 is MNHEY, CDR2 SMNVEV (reference sequence). V lost 1 base to trimming and J lost 3 bases; unmatched junction nucleotides: 4. The CDR3 coding sequence is TGTGCCAGCAGTTTATTCGGACAGGGGAACTACGAGCAGTACTTC. It translates to CASSLFGQGNYEQYF.

CDR3 DNA: TGCAGCGTCCCGGGACAGGGAAACACTGAAGCTTTCTTT. This encodes CSVPGQGNTEAFF. The gene calls are TRBV29-1 and TRBJ1-1; 9 positions match TRBD1. The CDR3 is 13 residues long. In germline, CDR1 is SQVTM, CDR2 ANQGSEA. Trimming took 6 bases from V and 2 from J; bases not matched to a gene: 4.

The rearrangement joins TRBV28 to TRBJ1-4; 8 bases are a match to TRBD1. The CDR3 length is 15 residues. The V segment lost 5 bases and the J segment 14 bases; nucleotides outside the gene matches: 16. Per germline, CDR1 MDHEN and CDR2 SYDVKM. The CDR3 DNA follows: TGTGCCAGCAGTCCACCGCCAGGGGGCGCGACGATGCTGTTTTTT. It specifies CASSPPPGGATMLFF.

The V call is TRBV27, the J call TRBJ1-2; TRBD1 might be the D (5 bases). The CDR3 extends over 14 amino acids. The ends were cut back, 6 bases at V and 2 bases at J, with 13 bases in the middle. CDR1 MNHEY and CDR2 SMNVEV come from the germline V gene (reference sequence). For the CDR3, the DNA is TGTGCCAGCAGAAGGGACGGGAGCAACTATGGCTACACCTTC. Translating gives CASRRDGSNYGYTF.